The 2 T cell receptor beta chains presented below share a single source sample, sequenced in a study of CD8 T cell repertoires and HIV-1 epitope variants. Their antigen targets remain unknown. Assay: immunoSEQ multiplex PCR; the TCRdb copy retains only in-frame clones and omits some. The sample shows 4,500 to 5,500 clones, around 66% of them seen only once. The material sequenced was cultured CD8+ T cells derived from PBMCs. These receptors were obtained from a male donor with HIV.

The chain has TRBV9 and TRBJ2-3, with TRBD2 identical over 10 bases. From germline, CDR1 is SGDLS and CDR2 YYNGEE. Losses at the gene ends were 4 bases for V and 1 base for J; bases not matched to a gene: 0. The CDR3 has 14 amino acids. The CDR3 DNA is TGTGCCAGCAGCCTAGCGGGGGGCACAGATACGCAGTATTTT. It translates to CASSLAGGTDTQYF.

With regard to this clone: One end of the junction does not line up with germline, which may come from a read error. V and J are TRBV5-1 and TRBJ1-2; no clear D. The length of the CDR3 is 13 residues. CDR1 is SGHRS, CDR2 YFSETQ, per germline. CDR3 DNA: TGCGCCAGCAGCTTGTATATAAACTCTGGCTACACCTTC. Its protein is CASSLYINSGYTF.